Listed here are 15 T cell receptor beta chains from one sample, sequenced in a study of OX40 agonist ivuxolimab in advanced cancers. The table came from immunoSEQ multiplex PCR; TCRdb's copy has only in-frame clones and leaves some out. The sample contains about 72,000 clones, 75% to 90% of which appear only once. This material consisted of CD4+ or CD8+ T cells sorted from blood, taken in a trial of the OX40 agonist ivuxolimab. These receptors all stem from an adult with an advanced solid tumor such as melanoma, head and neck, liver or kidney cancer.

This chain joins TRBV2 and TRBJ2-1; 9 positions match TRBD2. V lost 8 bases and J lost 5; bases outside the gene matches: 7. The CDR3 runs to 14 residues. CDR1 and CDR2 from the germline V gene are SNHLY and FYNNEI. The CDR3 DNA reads TGTGCCAGCCTTCTGAGCGGGGGGAACAATGAGCAGTTCTTC. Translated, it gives CASLLSGGNNEQFF.

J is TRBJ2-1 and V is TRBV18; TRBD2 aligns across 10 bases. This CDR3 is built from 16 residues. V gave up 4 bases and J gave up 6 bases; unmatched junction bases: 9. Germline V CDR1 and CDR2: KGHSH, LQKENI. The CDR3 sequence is CASSQPGLAVSNEQFF. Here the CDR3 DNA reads TGTGCCAGCTCACAACCCGGACTAGCGGTTTCCAATGAGCAGTTCTTC.

The CDR3 loop reads CAFSSSSGGYNEQFF. The CDR3 region has the DNA TGTGCCTTCTCTTCCTCTAGCGGGGGGTACAATGAGCAGTTCTTC. The chain links TRBV30 to TRBJ2-1; 11 bases are a match to TRBD2. Germline V CDR1 and CDR2: GTSNPN, SVGIG (reference sequence). Trimming cost V 7 bases and J 4 bases; bases outside gene matches: 9. The CDR3 runs to 15 residues. Filled out from reference TRBV30 and TRBJ2-1, the complete variable domain reads SQTIHQWPATLVQPVGSPLSLECTVEGTSNPNLYWYRQAAGRGLQLLFYSVGIGQISSEVPQNLSASRPQDRQFILSSKKLLLSDSGFYLCAFSSSSGGYNEQFFGPGTRLTVL.

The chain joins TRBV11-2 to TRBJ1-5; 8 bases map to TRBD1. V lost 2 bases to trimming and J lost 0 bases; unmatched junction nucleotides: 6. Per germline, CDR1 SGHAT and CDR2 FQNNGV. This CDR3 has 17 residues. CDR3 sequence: CASSLQGAMYSNQPQHF. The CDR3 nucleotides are TGTGCCAGCAGCTTACAGGGGGCGATGTATAGCAATCAGCCCCAGCATTTT.

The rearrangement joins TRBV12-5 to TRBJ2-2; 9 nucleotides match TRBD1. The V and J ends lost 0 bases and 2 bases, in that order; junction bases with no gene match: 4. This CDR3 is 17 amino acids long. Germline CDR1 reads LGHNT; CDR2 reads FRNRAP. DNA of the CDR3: TGTGCTAGTGGTTTGGTGGGACAGGGATTTAACACCGGGGAGCTGTTTTTT. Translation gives CASGLVGQGFNTGELFF.

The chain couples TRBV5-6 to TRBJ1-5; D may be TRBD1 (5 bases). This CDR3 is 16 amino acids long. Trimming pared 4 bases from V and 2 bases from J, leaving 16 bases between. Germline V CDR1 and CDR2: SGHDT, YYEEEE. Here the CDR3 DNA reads TGTGCCAGCAGCGTTGGGGGTCGGGGAGGCAATCAGCCCCAGCATTTT. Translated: CASSVGGRGGNQPQHF.

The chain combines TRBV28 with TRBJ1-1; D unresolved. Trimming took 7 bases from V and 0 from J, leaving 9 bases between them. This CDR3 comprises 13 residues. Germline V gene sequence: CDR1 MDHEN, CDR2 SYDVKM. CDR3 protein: CASTSNVNTEAFF. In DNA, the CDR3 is TGTGCCAGCACCAGTAACGTGAACACTGAAGCTTTCTTT.

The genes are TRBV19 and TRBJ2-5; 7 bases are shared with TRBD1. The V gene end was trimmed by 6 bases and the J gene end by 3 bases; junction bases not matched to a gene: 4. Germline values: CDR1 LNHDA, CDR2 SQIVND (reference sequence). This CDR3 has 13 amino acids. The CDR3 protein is CASSVDREETQYF. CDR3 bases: TGTGCCAGTAGCGTTGACAGGGAAGAGACCCAGTACTTC.

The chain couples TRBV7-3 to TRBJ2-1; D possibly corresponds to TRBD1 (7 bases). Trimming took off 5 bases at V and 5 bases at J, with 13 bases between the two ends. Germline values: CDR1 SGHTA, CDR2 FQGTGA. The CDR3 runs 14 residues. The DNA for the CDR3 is TGTGCCAGCAGCCCCCCAGGGGGGCACAATGAGCAGTTCTTC. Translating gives CASSPPGGHNEQFF.

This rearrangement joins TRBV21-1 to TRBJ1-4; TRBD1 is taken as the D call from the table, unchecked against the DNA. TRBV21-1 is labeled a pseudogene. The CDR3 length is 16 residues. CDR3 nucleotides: TGTGCCAGCAGCCCGAGACGACAGGGGCGGAATGAAAAACTGTTTTTT. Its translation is CASSPRRQGRNEKLFF.

In DNA, the CDR3 is TGTGCCTGGACCACAGGGTCAACTAATGAAAAACTGTTTTTT. Translated: CAWTTGSTNEKLFF. V gene TRBV30 combines with J gene TRBJ1-4, with D perhaps matching TRBD1 (6 bases). CDR1 and CDR2 (germline): GTSNPN, SVGIG (reference sequence). The CDR3 contains 14 residues. V lost 4 bases and J lost 0, with 9 bases in between. The whole variable domain, filled in from reference TRBV30 and TRBJ1-4, reads SQTIHQWPATLVQPVGSPLSLECTVEGTSNPNLYWYRQAAGRGLQLLFYSVGIGQISSEVPQNLSASRPQDRQFILSSKKLLLSDSGFYLCAWTTGSTNEKLFFGSGTQLSVL.

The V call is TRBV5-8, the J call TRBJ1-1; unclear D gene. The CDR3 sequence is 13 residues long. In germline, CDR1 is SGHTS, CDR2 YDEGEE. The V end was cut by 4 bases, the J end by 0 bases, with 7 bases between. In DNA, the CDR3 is TGTGCCAGCAGCCCGGGAGTGAACACTGAAGCTTTCTTT. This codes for CASSPGVNTEAFF.

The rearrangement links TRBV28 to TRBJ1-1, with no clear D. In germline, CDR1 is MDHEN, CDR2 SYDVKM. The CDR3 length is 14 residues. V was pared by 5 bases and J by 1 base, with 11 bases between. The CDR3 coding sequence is TGTGCCAGCAGTCCCCCCCGGACGAACACTGAAGCTTTCTTT. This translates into CASSPPRTNTEAFF. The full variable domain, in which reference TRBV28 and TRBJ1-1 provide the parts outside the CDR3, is DVKVTQSSRYLVKRTGEKVFLECVQDMDHENMFWYRQDPGLGLRLIYFSYDVKMKEKGDIPEGYSVSREKKERFSLILESASTNQTSMYLCASSPPRTNTEAFFGQGTRLTVV.

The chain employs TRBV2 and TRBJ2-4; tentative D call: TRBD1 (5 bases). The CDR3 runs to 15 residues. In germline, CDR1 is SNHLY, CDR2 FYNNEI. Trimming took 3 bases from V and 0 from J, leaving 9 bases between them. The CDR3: CASSDRALAKNIQYF. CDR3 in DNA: TGTGCCAGCAGTGACAGGGCCCTAGCCAAAAACATTCAGTACTTC.

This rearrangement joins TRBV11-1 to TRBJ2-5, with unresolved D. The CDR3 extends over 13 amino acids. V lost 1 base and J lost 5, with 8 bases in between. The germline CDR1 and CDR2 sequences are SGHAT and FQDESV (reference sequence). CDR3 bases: TGTGCCAGCAGCTTAGTGCATGGCGAGACCCAGTACTTC. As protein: CASSLVHGETQYF. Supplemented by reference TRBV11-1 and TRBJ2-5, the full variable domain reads EAEVAQSPRYKITEKSQAVAFWCDPISGHATLYWYRQILGQGPELLVQFQDESVVDDSQLPKDRFSAERLKGVDSTLKIQPAELGDSAMYLCASSLVHGETQYFGPGTRLLVL.